This TCR beta chain emerged from a study of T cell repertoires in cytomegalovirus infection. From germline, CDR1 is SNHLY and CDR2 FYNNEI. CDR3 length: 14 residues. V was shortened by 10 bases and J by 4 bases, with 17 bases between the two germline ends. This clonotype was counted many times. Its matching antigen is unknown. MiXCR, run by TCRdb on the reads, gives a single entry per CDR3 protein. The sample comprises tens of thousands of distinct CDR3 sequences, 24% of which are singletons, and 50% rests with the top ten. This chain joins TRBV2 and TRBJ1-5; the D is unclear. The specimen comprised CD8+ T cells from cultured PBMCs, sampled from culture after CMV antigen stimulation. This TCR was recovered from a human donor in good health (CMV status not recorded). Some clones in this sample may be carry-over from other donors' samples. CDR3 region: CATTDTMTNQPQHF. As DNA, the CDR3 is TGTGCCACAACCGACACCATGACTAATCAGCCCCAGCATTTT.